This is a list of T cell receptor beta chains from one sample in a study of T cell clones after liver transplantation. Sequenced by immunoSEQ multiplex PCR; TCRdb stores in-frame clones only, minus some. The table shows about 76,000 clones, with 75% to 90% occurring only once. The starting material was CD4+ T cells from blood, obtained at the 22-month timepoint. The source is a human patient who received a liver transplant. Certain T cells may be donor cells from the graft. Each CDR3 is given with its conserved first and last residue. D genes are given only for firm matches. The size field is filled for only some rows; it gives once, few, many or a size class.

V gene	D gene	clone size	J gene	CDR3 length	CDR3 DNA	CDR3 protein
TRBV2	.	few	TRBJ2-5	13	TGTGCCAGCGGGGGGGACAGGCAAGAGACCCAGTACTTC	CASGGDRQETQYF
TRBV19	.	.	TRBJ2-4	16	TGTGCCAGTAGTATGAACCTCGCAGGGAGCAAAAACATTCAGTACTTC	CASSMNLAGSKNIQYF
TRBV6-1	TRBD2	.	TRBJ2-5	15	TGTGCCAGCAGTGAATGGGAGGGCGTACAAGAGACCCAGTACTTC	CASSEWEGVQETQYF
TRBV11-1	.	once	TRBJ1-4	15	TGTGCCAGCAGCCTGACAGCGGCAACTAATGAAAAACTGTTTTTT	CASSLTAATNEKLFF
TRBV4-2	TRBD1	.	TRBJ1-1	15	TGTGCCAGCAGCTCTCGAATCGGGACAGGAGCTGAAGCTTTCTTT	CASSSRIGTGAEAFF
TRBV5-1	.	.	TRBJ2-5	15	TGCGCCAGCAGCTGGGACGGCGAGATACAAGAGACCCAGTACTTC	CASSWDGEIQETQYF
TRBV5-4	.	.	TRBJ1-2	17	TGCGCCAGCAGCCAAGATCCCCAGTCCCCCGGGAACCATGGCTACACCTTC	CASSQDPQSPGNHGYTF
TRBV11-2	.	.	TRBJ2-7	18	TGTGCCAGCAGCTTAGTTGTGCTCCGGAATATTCCTATATACGAGCAGTACTTC	CASSLVVLRNIPIYEQYF
TRBV4-1	TRBD1	.	TRBJ1-2	15	TGCGCCAGCAGCCAAGGACAGGGGGGAGGAGATGGCTACACCTTC	CASSQGQGGGDGYTF
TRBV18	.	.	TRBJ2-3	14	TGTGCCAGCTCACCACCGTCTCGTATGGATACGCAGTATTTT	CASSPPSRMDTQYF
TRBV5-1	TRBD1	once	TRBJ2-7	14	TGCGCCAGCAGCTTGCGACAGGGGGCAAACGAGCAGTACTTC	CASSLRQGANEQYF
TRBV29-1	TRBD1	.	TRBJ2-1	16	TGCAGCGTTGAAGACGACAGGGGGCTTCGCTACAATGAGCAGTTCTTC	CSVEDDRGLRYNEQFF
TRBV28	.	.	TRBJ2-5	13	TGTGCCAGCTCCGCGCTGGGTCGGCAGACCCAGTACTTC	CASSALGRQTQYF
TRBV19	.	once	TRBJ1-6	12	TGTGCCAGTAGCAGATCTAATTCACCCCTCCACTTT	CASSRSNSPLHF
TRBV6-6	.	.	TRBJ2-5	12	TGTGCCAGCAGTTACGGGTCGGAGACCCAGTACTTC	CASSYGSETQYF
TRBV28	TRBD1	.	TRBJ1-4	14	TGTGCCAGCAGTATCCAGGGGGCCGGTGAAAAACTGTTTTTT	CASSIQGAGEKLFF
TRBV7-8	.	.	TRBJ1-3	15	TGTGCCAGCAGCCCAGCCGGGACACTCGGAAACACCATATATTTT	CASSPAGTLGNTIYF
TRBV19	.	.	TRBJ1-5	15	TGTGCCAGTAGTATAAACGGAAACTTGAATCAGCCCCAGCATTTT	CASSINGNLNQPQHF
TRBV29-1	.	.	TRBJ1-1	15	TGCAGCGGCCGACCCACAGGGATGAGGACAGCACCTGCTTTCTTT	CSGRPTGMRTAPAFF
TRBV7-2	.	.	TRBJ1-1	13	TGTGCCAGCAGCTTAGGGGAGAACACTGAAGCTTTCTTT	CASSLGENTEAFF
TRBV25-1	TRBD1	few	TRBJ2-7	16	TGTGCCAGCAGTGAATATGCCGGGACAGGGGGCTACGAGCAGTACTTC	CASSEYAGTGGYEQYF
TRBV5-8	.	.	TRBJ1-2	14	TGTGCCAGCAGCTTGGGACAGCCCTACTATGGCTACACCTTC	CASSLGQPYYGYTF
TRBV6-4	.	.	TRBJ1-6	12	TGTGCCAGCAGTGACTCGTGGGGCTCCCTCCACTTT	CASSDSWGSLHF
TRBV6-5	TRBD1	medium-sized	TRBJ2-7	14	TGTGCCAGCAGCCTCCACAGGGGGCAATACGAGCAGTACTTC	CASSLHRGQYEQYF
TRBV5-6	TRBD2	.	TRBJ2-3	15	TGTGCCAGCAGCTTGCCTAGCGGGAGTCTAGATACGCAGTATTTT	CASSLPSGSLDTQYF
TRBV5-1	.	once	TRBJ2-2	14	TGCGCCAGCAGCCTTAGGACTTTTTCCGGGGAGCTGTTTTTT	CASSLRTFSGELFF
TRBV7-9	.	medium-sized	TRBJ1-2	13	TGTGCCAGCGCACCCGACGGGAACTATGGCTACACCTTC	CASAPDGNYGYTF
TRBV2	.	.	TRBJ1-4	14	TGTGCCAGCAGTGACAGGGGCGGTATCGAAAAACTGTTTTTT	CASSDRGGIEKLFF
TRBV5-1	.	.	TRBJ1-1	15	TGCGCCAGCAGCTTGTCCGGGCAAAAGGCCACTGAAGCTTTCTTT	CASSLSGQKATEAFF
TRBV30	TRBD2	.	TRBJ2-3	16	TGTGCCTGGGCCGGGACTAGCGGGAGAAAACGAGATACGCAGTATTTT	CAWAGTSGRKRDTQYF
TRBV5-1	.	few	TRBJ2-7	15	TGCGCCAGCAGCTTGGTGGCAGGGGGGAACTACGAGCAGTACTTC	CASSLVAGGNYEQYF
TRBV19	TRBD1	.	TRBJ1-5	14	TGTGCCAGTAACACTTCAGGGGGCGGTCAGCCCCAGCATTTT	CASNTSGGGQPQHF
TRBV6-5	.	.	TRBJ1-3	15	TGTGCCAGCAGACCCAGGAAGAGCTCTGGAAACACCATATATTTT	CASRPRKSSGNTIYF
TRBV2	.	.	TRBJ1-4	15	TGTGCCAGCAGTAAAAAACGGGACGGTAATGAAAAACTGTTTTTT	CASSKKRDGNEKLFF
TRBV5-1	.	.	TRBJ2-1	12	TGCGCCAGCAGCTCCGGGCCCAATGAGCAGTTCTTC	CASSSGPNEQFF
TRBV19	TRBD2	once	TRBJ2-7	15	TGTGCCAGTAGTATAACTGGACTAGCGGCCTACGAGCAGTACTTC	CASSITGLAAYEQYF
TRBV5-6	.	.	TRBJ2-3	17	TGTGCCAGCAGCTTTGGTGGGGGATTGGGGACCACAGATACGCAGTATTTT	CASSFGGGLGTTDTQYF
TRBV7-2	TRBD1	.	TRBJ1-2	16	TGTGCCAGCAGCCCGGGGTTTGGGACAGGGAACTATGGCTACACCTTC	CASSPGFGTGNYGYTF
TRBV6-4	.	.	TRBJ2-7	17	TGTGCCAGCAGTGACTCGAGGCCGGCCAGGACTTCCTACGAGCAGTACTTC	CASSDSRPARTSYEQYF
TRBV27	.	.	TRBJ1-2	13	TGTGCCAGCAGTTTTGACAACCAAGGAGGCTACACCTTC	CASSFDNQGGYTF
TRBV5-1	.	.	TRBJ2-5	14	TGCGCCAGCAGCTTGGGAACAGGGTTGGAGACCCAGTACTTC	CASSLGTGLETQYF
TRBV7-9	.	.	TRBJ2-2	12	TGTGCCAGCAGCATAGCCACCGGGGAGCTGTTTTTT	CASSIATGELFF
TRBV7-6	.	.	TRBJ2-5	11	TGTGCCAGCGACCTGGGAGGGACCCAGTACTTC	CASDLGGTQYF
TRBV6-6	.	few	TRBJ2-7	12	TGTGCCAGCAGCCAAGAGGGTCACGAGCAGTACTTC	CASSQEGHEQYF
TRBV4-1	.	.	TRBJ2-7	15	TGCGCCAGCAGCTTCCTGACAGGAGAATTCTACGAGCAGTACTTC	CASSFLTGEFYEQYF